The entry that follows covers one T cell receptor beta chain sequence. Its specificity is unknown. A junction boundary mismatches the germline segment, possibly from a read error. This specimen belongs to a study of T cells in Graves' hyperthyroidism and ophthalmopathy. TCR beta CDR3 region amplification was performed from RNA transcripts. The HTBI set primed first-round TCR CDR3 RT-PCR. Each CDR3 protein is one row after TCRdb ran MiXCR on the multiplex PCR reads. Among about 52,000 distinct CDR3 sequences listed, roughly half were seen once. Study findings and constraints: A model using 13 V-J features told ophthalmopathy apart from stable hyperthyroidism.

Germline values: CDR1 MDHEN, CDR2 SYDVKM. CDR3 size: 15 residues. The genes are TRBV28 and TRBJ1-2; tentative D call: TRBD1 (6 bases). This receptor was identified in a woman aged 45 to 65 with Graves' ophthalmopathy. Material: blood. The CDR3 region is CASSLFYRQGTGCTF. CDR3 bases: TGTGCCAGCAGTTTATTTTATCGCCAGGGGACTGGCTGCACCTTC.